This TCR beta chain originates from a study of identical twins. Points from the study as a whole: Twin pairs had excess sharing that was weaker in beta out-of-frame sequences. Within cord blood, abundant beta clonotypes carried fewer insertions, but memory repertoires showed no such trend. Those out-of-frame alpha sequences shared by twins showed an excess of low generation probability.

Trimming took 3 bases from V and 3 from J, leaving 13 bases between them. The CDR3 totals 15 residues. Germline V CDR1 and CDR2: SGHRS, YFSETQ. TCRdb analysed the 5' RACE reads with MiXCR anew, one entry per CDR3 protein. The table lists roughly 1,500,000 distinct CDR3 sequences, about 31% of them singletons. A remark on this clonotype: Its antigen is unidentified.

V gene TRBV5-1 combines with J gene TRBJ2-1; TRBD2 is a possible D gene (6 bases). This TCR derives from a newborn girl in good health. Sequenced sample: cord blood. The CDR3 DNA sequence: TGCGCCAGCAGCTCGCGGGACCCCTTCTACAATGAGCAGTTCTTC. As protein: CASSSRDPFYNEQFF.